The rows below give T cell receptor beta chains drawn from one sample of a study of blood T cells in healthy people across ages. TCRdb redid the calling of the 5' RACE reads with MiXCR, one entry per CDR3 protein. The profile shows 850,000 or so distinct CDR3 sequences, around 28% of them singletons. The sample taken for sequencing was blood. These receptors all stem from a woman over 75 in good health. CDR3s include the opening cysteine and the closing phenylalanine or tryptophan. The order of the fields is clone size, J gene, V gene, D gene, CDR3 protein, CDR3 DNA. D genes are given only for firm matches. Clone size is not always given. Where it is, it says once, few, many or a class for expanded clones.

>few|TRBJ2-2|TRBV6-2/TRBV6-3|-
CASSYSNRAGELFF
TGTGCCAGCAGTTACTCTAACAGGGCCGGGGAGCTGTTTTTT
>-|TRBJ2-1|TRBV13|TRBD2
CASSLGLAGSSGRFF
TGTGCCAGCAGCTTGGGACTAGCGGGCTCCTCGGGGCGGTTCTTC
>many|TRBJ2-1|TRBV5-1|TRBD2
CASRGRGGLHNEQFF
TGCGCCAGCAGAGGTCGGGGGGGGCTTCACAATGAGCAGTTCTTC
>-|TRBJ2-7|TRBV12-3/TRBV12-4|TRBD2
CAGSLKTSGAYEQYF
TGTGCCGGCAGTTTAAAAACTAGCGGGGCCTACGAGCAGTACTTC
>few|TRBJ2-7|TRBV19|-
CASSIQLGGPYEQYF
TGTGCCAGTAGTATACAACTCGGGGGCCCCTACGAGCAGTACTTC
>many|TRBJ1-2|TRBV29-1|-
CSVERTSLSGYTF
TGCAGCGTTGAGCGGACATCCCTTTCTGGCTACACCTTC
>-|TRBJ1-4|TRBV5-1|-
CASRRTGEKLFF
TGCGCCAGCAGGCGGACGGGTGAAAAACTGTTTTTT
>many|TRBJ2-4|TRBV5-1|-
CASSPRDIINIQYF
TGCGCCAGCAGCCCTCGCGACATAATAAACATTCAGTACTTC
>many|TRBJ2-7|TRBV6-2/TRBV6-3|TRBD1
CASSYFRQGEQYF
TGTGCCAGCAGTTACTTCAGACAGGGCGAGCAGTACTTC
>-|TRBJ1-1|TRBV19|-
CASSIGLLMNTEAFF
TGTGCCAGTAGTATTGGACTGCTGATGAACACTGAAGCTTTCTTT
>once|TRBJ2-7|TRBV5-6|-
CASSLFGTAASYEQYF
TGTGCCAGCAGCTTGTTCGGAACAGCCGCTTCCTACGAGCAGTACTTC
>-|TRBJ1-4|TRBV12-3/TRBV12-4|-
CASSLGGVEEKLFF
TGTGCCAGCAGTTTAGGAGGAGTGGAGGAAAAACTGTTTTTT
>few|TRBJ2-1|TRBV5-5|TRBD1
CASSLVGTGGLEGSYNEQFF
TGTGCCAGCAGCCTTGTAGGGACAGGGGGCTTAGAAGGCTCCTACAATGAGCAGTTCTTC
>few|TRBJ2-2|TRBV18|-
CASSPSSGSNTGELFF
TGTGCCAGCTCACCTTCCTCAGGGTCGAACACCGGGGAGCTGTTTTTT
>many|TRBJ2-3|TRBV20-1|-
CSARRGGTTDTQYF
TGCAGTGCTCGTAGAGGGGGGACCACAGATACGCAGTATTTT
>once|TRBJ2-1|TRBV7-2|TRBD1
CASRNRDRAYNEQFF
TGTGCCAGCAGGAATAGAGACAGGGCTTACAATGAGCAGTTCTTC
>many|TRBJ2-1|TRBV7-2|-
CASSLQLAYNEQFF
TGTGCCAGCAGCTTACAACTAGCTTACAATGAGCAGTTCTTC
>-|TRBJ2-2|TRBV20-1|TRBD2
CSAPLAGGRHTGELFF
TGCAGTGCCCCACTAGCGGGGGGGCGCCACACCGGGGAGCTGTTTTTT
>few|TRBJ2-3|TRBV12-3/TRBV12-4|TRBD1
CASSLKRQGASTDTQYF
TGTGCCAGCAGTTTAAAGCGGCAGGGGGCGAGCACAGATACGCAGTATTTT
>once|TRBJ1-2|TRBV6-5|-
CASSSWTADGYTF
TGTGCCAGCAGTTCTTGGACTGCAGATGGCTACACCTTC
>many|TRBJ2-3|TRBV15|-
CATSRVGTYTQYF
TGTGCCACCAGCAGAGTCGGCACTTATACGCAGTATTTT
>few|TRBJ1-1|TRBV7-2|TRBD1
CASSLDRILKTEAFF
TGTGCCAGCAGCTTGGACAGGATCCTTAAAACTGAAGCTTTCTTT
>many|TRBJ2-5|TRBV4-2|TRBD2
CASSLGTSGGLQETQYF
TGTGCCAGCAGCCTAGGAACTAGCGGGGGACTTCAAGAGACCCAGTACTTC
>-|TRBJ1-2|TRBV3-1|-
CASSPPGGLYGYTF
TGTGCCAGCAGCCCCCCGGGAGGCCTGTATGGCTACACCTTC
>-|TRBJ2-7|TRBV28|TRBD1
CASNFWDRTYEQYF
TGTGCCAGCAATTTCTGGGACAGGACCTACGAGCAGTACTTC
>many|TRBJ1-1|TRBV4-3|TRBD1
CASSQEATGVGTEAFF
TGCGCCAGCAGCCAAGAGGCCACAGGGGTGGGGACTGAAGCTTTCTTT
>few|TRBJ2-2|TRBV15|-
CATSPPVMSTGELFF
TGTGCCACCAGCCCACCGGTAATGAGCACCGGGGAGCTGTTTTTT
>few|TRBJ2-3|TRBV4-3|-
CASSQVELGSDTQYF
TGCGCCAGCAGCCAAGTGGAACTGGGATCAGATACGCAGTATTTT
>many|TRBJ2-1|TRBV20-1|-
CSARPGLGQFF
TGCAGTGCTAGGCCCGGATTGGGGCAGTTCTTC
>many|TRBJ2-1|TRBV20-1|TRBD1
CSATKGQGGYNEQFF
TGCAGTGCTACCAAGGGACAGGGGGGGTACAATGAGCAGTTCTTC
>many|TRBJ2-1|TRBV2|-
CASSDWVTGDYEQFF
TGTGCCAGCAGTGATTGGGTGACAGGTGACTATGAGCAGTTCTTC
>-|TRBJ2-5|TRBV7-6|-
CASSLGQGTYGQYF
TGTGCCAGCAGCTTAGGGCAGGGCACCTACGGGCAGTACTTC
>many|TRBJ2-6|TRBV7-9|-
CASSLEGRGSSGANVLTF
TGTGCCAGCAGCTTAGAGGGCAGGGGTAGCTCTGGGGCCAACGTCCTGACTTTC
>many|TRBJ2-6|TRBV2|-
CASTRGRLSGANVLTF
TGTGCCAGCACCCGGGGGAGGCTCTCTGGGGCCAACGTCCTGACTTTC
>-|TRBJ2-5|TRBV9|-
CASSVGGLGQETQYF
TGTGCCAGCAGCGTAGGGGGCTTAGGGCAAGAGACCCAGTACTTC
>many|TRBJ2-1|TRBV27|-
CASRAPRVLGNEQFF
TGTGCCAGCAGAGCCCCCAGGGTTCTTGGCAATGAGCAGTTCTTC
>-|TRBJ2-3|TRBV4-2|-
CASSQVRRQGLTSSTDTQYF
TGTGCCAGCAGCCAAGTGAGGCGCCAGGGACTGACTTCTAGCACAGATACGCAGTATTTT